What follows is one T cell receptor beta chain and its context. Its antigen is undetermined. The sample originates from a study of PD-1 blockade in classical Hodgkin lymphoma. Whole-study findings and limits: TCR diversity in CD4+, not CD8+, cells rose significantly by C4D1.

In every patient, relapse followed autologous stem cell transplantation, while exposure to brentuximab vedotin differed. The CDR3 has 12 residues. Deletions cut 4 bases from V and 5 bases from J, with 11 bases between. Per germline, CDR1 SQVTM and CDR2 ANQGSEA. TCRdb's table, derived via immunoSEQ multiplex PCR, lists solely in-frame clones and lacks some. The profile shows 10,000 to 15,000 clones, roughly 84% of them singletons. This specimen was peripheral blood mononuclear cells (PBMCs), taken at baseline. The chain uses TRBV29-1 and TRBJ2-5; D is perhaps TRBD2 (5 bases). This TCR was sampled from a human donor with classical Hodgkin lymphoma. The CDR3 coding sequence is TGCAGCGTTGCAGGAGGAATGGAGACCCAGTACTTC. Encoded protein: CSVAGGMETQYF.